The 13 T cell receptor beta chains reported below all come from one sample, sequenced in a study of CD8 T cells in acute hepatitis C reinfection. This table comes from immunoSEQ multiplex PCR, and its TCRdb copy is limited to in-frame clones, with some not included. The data contain some 38,000 clones, around nine tenths of them singletons. Time point denoted: naive CD8 control sorted from an acute-time-point sample. Input material: naive CD8+ T cells from PBMCs. The receptors here all came from a young man with chronic hepatitis C.

The rearrangement joins TRBV4-3 to TRBJ2-7, with D unclear. Germline loops: CDR1 LGHNA, CDR2 YSLEER. The CDR3 loop spans 16 amino acids. Between the trimmed V and J ends, which lost 3 bases and 3 bases, there was a span of 18 bases. The CDR3 bases are TGCGCCAGCAGCCAGGTTTTCAGCTCGACTGGCTACGAGCAGTACTTC. Translating gives CASSQVFSSTGYEQYF.

The V call is TRBV1, the J call TRBJ2-1. TRBV1 is termed a pseudogene. This CDR3 has 15 amino acids. Here the CDR3 DNA reads TGCACCAGCAGCCAAGATCGACGTTCCTACAATGAGCAGTTCTTC. Its protein is CTSSQDRRSYNEQFF.

This rearrangement joins TRBV10-2 to TRBJ1-5; 8 positions match TRBD1. The V gene's germline CDR1 is WSHSY and CDR2 SAAADI. With 10 bases clipped from V and 3 bases from J, the junction kept 5 bases outside the gene matches. The CDR3 consists of 13 residues. CDR3 coding DNA: TGCGCCACCTCAGGGGGCATCAATCAGCCCCAGCATTTT. Translation gives CATSGGINQPQHF.

The V and J genes are TRBV7-8 and TRBJ2-7, with D hard to call. Trimming took 4 bases from V and 2 from J, leaving 21 bases between them. This CDR3 comprises 17 residues. Germline V gene sequence: CDR1 SGHVS, CDR2 FQNEAQ. CDR3 sequence: CASSSQEVHITPYEQYF. The CDR3 DNA reads as TGTGCCAGCAGCTCTCAAGAGGTACACATAACTCCCTACGAGCAGTACTTC. The entire variable domain, with the rest obtained from reference TRBV7-8 and TRBJ2-7, is as follows: GAGVSQSPRYKVAKRGQDVALRCDPISGHVSLFWYQQALGQGPEFLTYFQNEAQLDKSGLPSDRFFAERPEGSVSTLKIQRTQQEDSAVYLCASSSQEVHITPYEQYFGPGTRLTVT.

The chain uses TRBV27 and TRBJ1-2; D may be TRBD1 (5 bases). Trimming stripped 8 bases from V and 1 base from J, with 20 bases between. The CDR3 totals 16 residues. Germline values: CDR1 MNHEY, CDR2 SMNVEV (reference sequence). The CDR3 region has the DNA TGTGCCAGCGGCATTAGCGGGGGTCCGGGTAACTATGGCTACACCTTC. Translation: CASGISGGPGNYGYTF.

The chain combines TRBV18 with TRBJ2-3; 8 bases fit TRBD2. V lost 0 bases to trimming and J lost 5 bases; unmatched junction nucleotides: 7. The germline V gene has CDR1 KGHSH and CDR2 LQKENI. CDR3 length equals 16 residues. This CDR3 is CASSPPISGALDTQYF. CDR3 nucleotides: TGTGCCAGCTCACCACCTATTAGCGGGGCTCTAGATACGCAGTATTTT.

The chain combines TRBV4-1 with TRBJ2-1; possible D gene TRBD2, 5 bases. Germline loops: CDR1 MGHRA, CDR2 YSYEKL. Trimming cost V 1 base and J 1 base, with 5 bases left between them. The CDR3 has 14 amino acids. For the CDR3, the DNA is TGCGCCAGCAGCCAAGCGGGATCCTACAATGAGCAGTTCTTC. Encoded protein: CASSQAGSYNEQFF.

V gene TRBV13 combines with J gene TRBJ2-3; no clear D gene. Trimming shortened V by 1 base and J by 0 bases, and 2 bases separated the two germline ends. The germline V gene encodes CDR1 PRHDT and CDR2 FYEKMQ (reference sequence). The CDR3 loop spans 13 amino acids. DNA of the CDR3: TGTGCCAGCAGCTTAGAAAGCACAGATACGCAGTATTTT. It yields the protein CASSLESTDTQYF.

The chain uses TRBV27 and TRBJ2-5; 8 bases align to TRBD2. Germline CDR1 and CDR2: MNHEY and SMNVEV (reference sequence). V gave up 5 bases and J gave up 5 bases; unmatched junction bases: 10. The length of the CDR3 is 15 residues. The CDR3 sequence: CASSAGGGLGETQYF. In DNA form, the CDR3 reads TGTGCCAGCAGTGCCGGCGGGGGGCTCGGGGAGACCCAGTACTTC.

The gene calls are TRBV10-1 and TRBJ2-5, with D uncertain. Germline loops: CDR1 WNHNN, CDR2 SYGVQD (reference sequence). The V and J ends lost 6 bases and 2 bases respectively, with 7 bases between them. This CDR3 has 12 amino acids. The CDR3 here is CASSRNQETQYF. CDR3 DNA sequence: TGCGCCAGCAGCAGAAATCAAGAGACCCAGTACTTC.

The chain is built from TRBV13 and TRBJ1-1; 9 bases match TRBD1. The trim removed 4 bases at V and 3 bases at J, leaving 6 bases unmatched. Germline V CDR1 and CDR2: PRHDT, FYEKMQ (reference sequence). CDR3 length: 15 amino acids. CDR3 protein: CASSSPGQGDTEAFF. CDR3 DNA sequence: TGTGCCAGCAGCTCACCGGGACAGGGTGACACTGAAGCTTTCTTT.

The chain carries TRBV10-3 and TRBJ2-1; perhaps D is TRBD1 or TRBD2 (5 bases each). The germline gives CDR1 ENHRY, CDR2 SYGVKD. The V end was cut by 8 bases, the J end by 3 bases, with 11 bases between. The CDR3 sequence is 13 residues long. The CDR3 loop is CAIGGPGYNEQFF. The CDR3 coding sequence is TGTGCCATCGGGGGACCTGGCTACAATGAGCAGTTCTTC.

J is TRBJ2-2 and V is TRBV30, with D unresolved. Germline CDR1 reads GTSNPN; CDR2 reads SVGIG (reference sequence). V was trimmed by 6 bases and J by 4 bases, leaving 9 bases between them. This CDR3 region has 12 residues. In DNA form, the CDR3 reads TGTGCCTGCTCGGACCTCACCGGGGAGCTGTTTTTT. Encoded protein: CACSDLTGELFF.